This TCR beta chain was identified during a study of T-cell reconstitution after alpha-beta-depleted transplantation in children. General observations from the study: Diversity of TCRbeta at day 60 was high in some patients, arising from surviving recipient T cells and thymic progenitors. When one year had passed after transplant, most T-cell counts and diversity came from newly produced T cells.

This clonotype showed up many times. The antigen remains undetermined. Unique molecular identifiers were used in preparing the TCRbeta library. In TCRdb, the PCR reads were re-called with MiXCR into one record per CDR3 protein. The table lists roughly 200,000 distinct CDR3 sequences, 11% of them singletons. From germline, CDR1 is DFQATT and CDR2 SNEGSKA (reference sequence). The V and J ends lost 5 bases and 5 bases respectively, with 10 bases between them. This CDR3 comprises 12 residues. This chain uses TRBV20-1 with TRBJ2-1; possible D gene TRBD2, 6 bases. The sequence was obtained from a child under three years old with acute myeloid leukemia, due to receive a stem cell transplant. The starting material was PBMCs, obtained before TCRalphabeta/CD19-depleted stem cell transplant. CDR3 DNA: TGCAGTGCTCGGACTACTGACAATGAGCAGTTCTTC. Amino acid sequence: CSARTTDNEQFF.